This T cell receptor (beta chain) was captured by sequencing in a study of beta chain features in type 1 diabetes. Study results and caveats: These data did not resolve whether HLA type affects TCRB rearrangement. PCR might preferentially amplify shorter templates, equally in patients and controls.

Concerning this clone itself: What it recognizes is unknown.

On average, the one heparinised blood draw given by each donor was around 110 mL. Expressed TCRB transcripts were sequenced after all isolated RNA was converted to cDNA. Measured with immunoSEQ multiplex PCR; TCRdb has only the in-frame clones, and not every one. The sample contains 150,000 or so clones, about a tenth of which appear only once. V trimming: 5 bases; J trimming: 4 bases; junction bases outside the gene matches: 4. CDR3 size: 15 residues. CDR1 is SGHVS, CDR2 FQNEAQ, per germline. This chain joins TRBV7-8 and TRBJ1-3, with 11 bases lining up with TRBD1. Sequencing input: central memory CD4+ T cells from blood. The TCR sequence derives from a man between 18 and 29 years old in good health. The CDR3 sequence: CASSPGQGAGNTIYF. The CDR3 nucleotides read TGTGCCAGCAGCCCCGGACAGGGGGCGGGAAACACCATATATTTT.